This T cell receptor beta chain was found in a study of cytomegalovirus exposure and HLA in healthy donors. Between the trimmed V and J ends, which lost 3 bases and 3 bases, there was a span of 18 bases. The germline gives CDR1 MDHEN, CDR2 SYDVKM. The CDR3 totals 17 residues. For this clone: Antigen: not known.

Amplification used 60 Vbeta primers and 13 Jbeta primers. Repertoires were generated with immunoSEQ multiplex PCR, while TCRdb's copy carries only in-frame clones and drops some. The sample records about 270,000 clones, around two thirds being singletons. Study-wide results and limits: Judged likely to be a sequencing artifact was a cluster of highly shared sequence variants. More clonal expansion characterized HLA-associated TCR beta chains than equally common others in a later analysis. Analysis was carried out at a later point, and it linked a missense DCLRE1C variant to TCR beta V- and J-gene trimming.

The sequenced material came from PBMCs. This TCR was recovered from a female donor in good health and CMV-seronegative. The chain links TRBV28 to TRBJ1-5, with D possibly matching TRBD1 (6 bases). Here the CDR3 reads CASSLPRPDRNNQPQHF. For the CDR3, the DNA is TGTGCCAGCAGTTTGCCCCGCCCTGACAGGAACAATCAGCCCCAGCATTTT. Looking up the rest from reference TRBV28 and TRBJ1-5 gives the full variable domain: DVKVTQSSRYLVKRTGEKVFLECVQDMDHENMFWYRQDPGLGLRLIYFSYDVKMKEKGDIPEGYSVSREKKERFSLILESASTNQTSMYLCASSLPRPDRNNQPQHFGDGTRLSIL.